These T cell receptor beta chains were read from a single sample in a study of T-cell reconstitution after alpha-beta-depleted transplantation in children. TCRdb itself ran the PCR reads through MiXCR, one entry per CDR3 protein. The table has about 500,000 distinct CDR3 sequences, around a third seen once. The input for sequencing was PBMCs from the stem cell graft donor, taken from the stem cell graft. All receptors come from a human donor who donated a stem cell graft to a child with aplastic anemia. The CDR3 runs from the conserved cysteine through the conserved F or W. A D gene is named only where the DNA matches it firmly. Expanded clones get a size class; other rows say once, few or many, or leave the size out.

TRBV12-3/TRBV12-4	TRBJ2-1	few	TRBD2	TGTGCCAGCAGTTTTCTGGGACTAGCGACGGGAAGCTCCTACAATGAGCAGTTCTTC	CASSFLGLATGSSYNEQFF
TRBV12-3/TRBV12-4	TRBJ2-2	once	-	TGTGCCAGCAGGCCGGACGGAGGAGGGGAGCTGTTTTTT	CASRPDGGGELFF
TRBV2	TRBJ2-7	-	TRBD2	TGTGCCAGCAGGGTAGCGGGAGGGACCTACGAGCAGTACTTC	CASRVAGGTYEQYF
TRBV30	TRBJ2-3	-	TRBD2	TGTGCCTGGAGGACAGCGGGAGGGCCGGATACGCAGTATTTT	CAWRTAGGPDTQYF
TRBV20-1	TRBJ2-1	few	-	TGCAGTGCTATATCAGGCGGCGTCCAGGGTGAGCAGTTCTTC	CSAISGGVQGEQFF
TRBV6-2/TRBV6-3	TRBJ2-2	-	-	TGTGCCAGCAGTTACGGTCAGGACGGGGAGCTGTTTTTT	CASSYGQDGELFF
TRBV5-4	TRBJ2-2	-	-	TGTGCCAGCAGCTTATTGAGGGATCCCGGGGAGCTGTTTTTT	CASSLLRDPGELFF
TRBV4-2	TRBJ1-1	-	-	TGTGCCAGCAGCCAAGATGGGCAGGGCAACACTGAAGCTTTCTTT	CASSQDGQGNTEAFF
TRBV12-3/TRBV12-4	TRBJ1-2	few	TRBD1	TGTGCCAGCAGCCCAGATTTCCTTAGGACAGGGGGCTACACCTTC	CASSPDFLRTGGYTF
TRBV30	TRBJ2-1	few	-	TGTGCCTGGAGTGTTGGACCGCGGTCCTACAATGAGCAGTTCTTC	CAWSVGPRSYNEQFF
TRBV29-1	TRBJ1-1	-	-	TGCAGCGTTGAAGGCGCCAACACTGAAGCTTTCTTT	CSVEGANTEAFF
TRBV9	TRBJ2-7	few	-	TGTGCCAGCAGCGCTAGGACGCCTGGGGGCGAGCAGTACTTC	CASSARTPGGEQYF
TRBV7-8	TRBJ2-5	-	-	TGTGCCAGCAGCTCTCAAATATACAAGGTGGAGACCCAGTACTTC	CASSSQIYKVETQYF
TRBV12-3/TRBV12-4	TRBJ1-1	few	TRBD1	TGTGCCAGCAGCCCCGCTCAGGGGGTGGGCACTGAAGCTTTCTTT	CASSPAQGVGTEAFF
TRBV27	TRBJ2-1	-	-	TGTGCCAGCAGTTTATGGGGCGGAGGGAATGAGCAGTTCTTC	CASSLWGGGNEQFF
TRBV27	TRBJ2-3	few	-	TGTGCCAGCAGTTTTTGGGTAGGGGCCAGCACAGATACGCAGTATTTT	CASSFWVGASTDTQYF
TRBV20-1	TRBJ1-2	few	-	TGCAGTGCTAGAAGGGGCTACACCTTC	CSARRGYTF
TRBV9	TRBJ2-1	-	TRBD1	TGTGCCAGCAGCCCTTTCGATGTGGGACAGACCTACAATGAGCAGTTCTTC	CASSPFDVGQTYNEQFF
TRBV20-1	TRBJ2-1	-	-	TGCAGTGCTAGGGATAGCGTAACGGCCTACAATGAGCAGTTCTTC	CSARDSVTAYNEQFF
TRBV9	TRBJ2-3	-	-	TGTGCCAGCAGCTTTTCATCCTCATCTTGGGGCACAGATACGCAGTATTTT	CASSFSSSSWGTDTQYF
TRBV20-1	TRBJ1-5	few	TRBD1	TGCAGTGCTAGCCGGACAGGGAACTCGGATCAGCCCCAGCATTTT	CSASRTGNSDQPQHF
TRBV7-8	TRBJ2-7	few	-	TGTGCCAGCAGCTTGGGGGGACGGCCGAGGATCGACGAGCAGTACTTC	CASSLGGRPRIDEQYF
TRBV5-1	TRBJ1-1	-	TRBD1	TGCGCCAGCAGCCTGACCGGGACAGGGGATACTGAAGCTTTCTTT	CASSLTGTGDTEAFF
TRBV7-3	TRBJ1-6	once	-	TGTGCCAGCAGCTTAACGGGCAACTCACCCCTCCACTTT	CASSLTGNSPLHF
TRBV6-5	TRBJ1-1	few	-	TGTGCCAGCAGTTACTCGAACGGGCAGAACACTGAAGCTTTCTTT	CASSYSNGQNTEAFF
TRBV5-1	TRBJ2-3	-	TRBD2	TGCGCCAGCAGCTGGACCGGACTAGCGCCGTCAGATACGCAGTATTTT	CASSWTGLAPSDTQYF
TRBV12-3/TRBV12-4	TRBJ2-1	-	-	TGTGCCAGCAGCCGCATACTAGATGAGCAGTTCTTC	CASSRILDEQFF
TRBV4-1	TRBJ2-3	-	-	TGCGCCAGCAGCCCCCCAGGGACAATAGGGAACACAGATACGCAGTATTTT	CASSPPGTIGNTDTQYF
TRBV20-1	TRBJ2-2	-	-	TGCAGTGCTAGAGATACGGCAAAATCGAACACCGGGGAGCTGTTTTTT	CSARDTAKSNTGELFF
TRBV7-2	TRBJ2-7	-	-	TGTGCCAGCAGCTTGGTTGGGGGGCAGAGTAAGCAGTACTTC	CASSLVGGQSKQYF
TRBV12-3/TRBV12-4	TRBJ1-3	few	-	TGTGCCAGCACCTTACCTGGAAACACCATATATTTT	CASTLPGNTIYF
TRBV6-5	TRBJ1-2	few	-	TGTGCCAGCAGGTCCTCGATTCGTTTGAGGAATTTAAACTATGGCTACACCTTC	CASRSSIRLRNLNYGYTF
TRBV29-1	TRBJ1-1	-	-	TGCAGCGTTGACTACCGGGCGGCAGGTGACACTGAAGCTTTCTTT	CSVDYRAAGDTEAFF
TRBV12-3/TRBV12-4	TRBJ1-4	-	-	TGTGCCAGCGGACAGACAGGCCTTAATGAAAAACTGTTTTTT	CASGQTGLNEKLFF
TRBV27	TRBJ2-3	-	TRBD1	TGTGCCAGCAGTTTATCCATGGACAGGGGCTACAGTACGCAGTATTTT	CASSLSMDRGYSTQYF
TRBV14	TRBJ2-7	few	-	TGTGCCAGCAGCCAAGATACAGGTCCCTACGAGCAGTACTTC	CASSQDTGPYEQYF
TRBV20-1	TRBJ2-5	few	TRBD2	TGCAGTGCTAGGAGTAGCGGGAGGGCGAGGGAGACCCAGTACTTC	CSARSSGRARETQYF
TRBV6-5	TRBJ2-1	-	TRBD2	TGTGCCAGCAGTTACGCGGGGGGTCGGTACAATGAGCAGTTCTTC	CASSYAGGRYNEQFF
TRBV28	TRBJ1-5	-	-	TGTGCCAGCAGTCCCCGGGACCGACACAATCAGCCCCAGCATTTT	CASSPRDRHNQPQHF
TRBV20-1	TRBJ2-4	few	TRBD2	TGCAGTGCTAGATGGGAGGGAGCCAAAAACATTCAGTACTTC	CSARWEGAKNIQYF